This entry lists 18 T cell receptor beta chains sequenced from one sample in a study of PD-L1 blockade in urothelial cancer. Assay used: immunoSEQ multiplex PCR; TCRdb lists only in-frame clones, some missing. The sample comprises some 45,000 clones, roughly 88% of which are singletons, and 3% to 5% rests with the top ten. Sequencing used PBMCs, obtained around atezolizumab (anti-PD-L1) treatment. These receptors were obtained from a man older than 75 with urothelial cancer.

The J gene is TRBJ2-7, the V gene TRBV18; TRBD1 aligns across 7 bases. Losses at the gene ends were 3 bases for V and 7 bases for J; bases not matched to a gene: 18. Germline V gene sequence: CDR1 KGHSH, CDR2 LQKENI. The CDR3 consists of 17 residues. DNA for the CDR3: TGTGCCAGCTCACCGGAAAGATCTGGGACAGCCTGGGGGGAGCAGTACTTC. Translation: CASSPERSGTAWGEQYF.

J is TRBJ1-1 and V is TRBV5-1; D call uncertain. Trimming took off 3 bases at V and 4 bases at J, with 16 bases between the two ends. Germline CDR1 is SGHRS and CDR2 is YFSETQ. The CDR3 is 15 residues long. The CDR3 sequence is CASSSVDRGGTEAFF. CDR3 sequence (DNA): TGCGCCAGCAGCTCCGTCGATCGGGGAGGCACTGAAGCTTTCTTT.

This chain joins TRBV7-9 and TRBJ2-7, with D possibly TRBD2 on 6 matching bases. Germline lookup yields CDR1 SEHNR and CDR2 FQNEAQ (reference sequence). The CDR3 is 13 residues long. The germline V and J ends were trimmed by 0 bases and 12 bases, with 15 bases remaining between them. CDR3 loop: CASSLAGTGEPYF. CDR3 in DNA: TGTGCCAGCAGCTTAGCCGGGACGGGAGAACCGTACTTC.

The rearrangement uses TRBV1 and TRBJ2-7; the table's D call, TRBD2, has no DNA check behind it. TRBV1 is assigned pseudogene status. This CDR3 is built from 16 residues. CDR3 coding DNA: TGCACCAGCAGCCAAGATGTAGCTAGCGGGAGGGACGAGCAGTACTTC. This encodes CTSSQDVASGRDEQYF.

This chain uses TRBV2 with TRBJ2-5, with a weak D call TRBD2 (6 bases). This CDR3 spans 14 amino acids. Trimming stripped 8 bases from V and 1 base from J, with 14 bases between. From germline, CDR1 is SNHLY and CDR2 FYNNEI. Written as DNA, the CDR3 is TGTGCCAGCGGGGGGAGGCCAACCCAAGAGACCCAGTACTTC. Translated: CASGGRPTQETQYF.

The chain links TRBV7-2 to TRBJ1-1; no clear D. V lost 3 bases, J lost 2 bases, and 7 bases lay in between. This CDR3 has 13 residues. Looked up from germline, CDR1 is SGHTA and CDR2 is FQGNSA. The CDR3 region has the DNA TGTGCCAGCAGCTTCCCTATAAACACTGAAGCTTTCTTT. It codes for CASSFPINTEAFF.

The chain carries TRBV27 and TRBJ1-2; 7 nucleotides align to TRBD1. V lost 5 bases, J lost 8 bases, and 14 bases stayed unmatched. This CDR3 region has 15 residues. In germline, CDR1 is MNHEY, CDR2 SMNVEV (reference sequence). The CDR3 sequence is CASSITATGLGGYTF. CDR3 nucleotide sequence: TGTGCCAGCAGTATAACCGCGACAGGGCTTGGCGGCTACACCTTC.

This clone was recorded a few times. The V call is TRBV7-6, the J call TRBJ2-2; TRBD1 aligns across 8 bases. The CDR3 covers 16 residues. In germline, CDR1 is SGHVS, CDR2 FNYEAQ. V trimming: 0 bases; J trimming: 6 bases; junction bases outside the gene matches: 6. The CDR3 reads CASSLAAGQGAGELFF. The CDR3 coding sequence is TGTGCCAGCAGCTTAGCGGCTGGACAGGGAGCCGGGGAGCTGTTTTTT.

This chain links TRBV6-9 with TRBJ1-1, with D unclear. This CDR3 is 14 amino acids long. V was trimmed by 6 bases and J by 1 base, leaving 12 bases between them. Per the germline V gene, CDR1 is MNHGY and CDR2 is SVAAGI. The chain's CDR3 is CASRSLERNTEAFF. CDR3 DNA sequence: TGTGCCAGCAGGTCCTTAGAGCGGAACACTGAAGCTTTCTTT.

The chain is built from TRBV10-1 and TRBJ2-7, with TRBD2 matching over 8 bases. The germline CDR1 and CDR2 sequences are WNHNN and SYGVQD (reference sequence). With V trimmed by 5 bases and J by 3 bases, 3 bases remained unmatched. The CDR3 extends over 13 amino acids. CDR3 nucleotide sequence: TGCGCCAGCAGTCCGGGACTAGTCTACGAGCAGTACTTC. Its translation is CASSPGLVYEQYF.

The chain uses TRBV7-8 and TRBJ2-7; D uncertain. The CDR3 loop spans 13 amino acids. In germline, CDR1 is SGHVS, CDR2 FQNEAQ. V was shortened by 4 bases and J by 1 base, with 8 bases between the two germline ends. CDR3 sequence: CASSSETSYEQYF. The CDR3 coding sequence is TGTGCCAGCAGCTCTGAGACTTCCTACGAGCAGTACTTC.

The chain employs TRBV5-1 and TRBJ2-5; weak D call: TRBD2 (7 bases). The CDR3 has 14 residues. Trimming cost V 2 bases and J 1 base, with 9 bases left between them. Germline V gene sequence: CDR1 SGHRS, CDR2 YFSETQ. The CDR3 sequence: CASSLGGAQETQYF. The CDR3 DNA sequence: TGCGCCAGCAGCTTAGGGGGGGCCCAAGAGACCCAGTACTTC.

This chain joins TRBV7-9 and TRBJ2-5; 9 bases are shared with TRBD2. The CDR3 is 16 amino acids. Germline V gene data show CDR1 as SEHNR and CDR2 as FQNEAQ (reference sequence). Germline trimming cut 5 bases from V and 1 base from J; bases unmatched to any gene: 8. The CDR3 here is CASSLTSGYIQETQYF. The CDR3 coding sequence is TGTGCCAGCAGCCTGACTAGCGGTTATATCCAAGAGACCCAGTACTTC.

This clone has a handful of counts. J is TRBJ1-2 and V is TRBV4-1, with D tentatively TRBD1 (5 bases). V dropped 3 bases and J dropped 7 bases, with 15 bases sitting between them. The CDR3 sequence is 14 residues long. Germline CDR1 reads MGHRA; CDR2 reads YSYEKL. CDR3 region: CASSQGEGIGGYTF. The DNA for the CDR3 is TGCGCCAGCAGCCAGGGGGAGGGGATCGGTGGCTACACCTTC.

The gene calls are TRBV11-2 and TRBJ2-7; possibly TRBD2 for D (5 bases). Germline CDR1 SGHAT, CDR2 FQNNGV. With 6 bases removed from V and 3 bases from J, the gap between germline ends came to 18 bases. CDR3 length: 15 amino acids. This CDR3 reads CASRAPGRGHYEQYF. In DNA, the CDR3 is TGTGCCAGCAGAGCCCCCGGACGAGGGCACTACGAGCAGTACTTC.

This clone was detected only once. The CDR3: CASSPLDPRAGNTIYF. The CDR3 DNA reads as TGTGCCAGCAGTCCCTTAGACCCGAGGGCTGGAAACACCATATATTTT. The genes are TRBV14 and TRBJ1-3; the D is unclear. The CDR3 extends over 16 amino acids. Trimming removed 6 bases at V and 2 bases at J, with 17 bases between. The V gene's germline CDR1 is SGHDN and CDR2 FVKESK.

The genes are TRBV5-4 and TRBJ2-2; 9 bases align to TRBD1. CDR1 is SGHNT, CDR2 YYREEE, per germline (reference sequence). This CDR3 comprises 14 residues. J gave up 6 bases and V 8 bases, and 8 bases lay outside the gene matches. CDR3 sequence: CASSTGGNPGELFF. The CDR3, as DNA: TGTGCCAGTTCGACAGGGGGAAATCCCGGGGAGCTGTTTTTT.

The chain recombines TRBV4-1 with TRBJ2-3, with D unclear. CDR3 length equals 15 residues. V lost 0 bases and J 5 bases, leaving 12 bases between the germline ends. Per germline, CDR1 MGHRA and CDR2 YSYEKL. The CDR3 nucleotides are TGCGCCAGCAGCCAAGATAGAAGGAGCCGAGATACGCAGTATTTT. It encodes CASSQDRRSRDTQYF.